One and the same sample provided the 15 T cell receptor beta chains below, sequenced in a study of blood T cell repertoires in COVID-19. Repertoires were generated with immunoSEQ multiplex PCR, while TCRdb's copy carries only in-frame clones and drops some. This repertoire shows 450,000 or so clones, 89% found once; its top ten account for approximately 1.5%. Specimen: peripheral blood. The receptors were sampled from a woman between 35 and 50 years old with COVID-19, enrolled during active disease.

This rearrangement joins TRBV9 to TRBJ2-1; TRBD2 aligns across 7 bases. The CDR3 runs to 13 residues. Unmatched junction bases numbered 7, after V lost 4 bases and J lost 9 bases. Per the germline V gene, CDR1 is SGDLS and CDR2 is YYNGEE. As DNA, the CDR3 is TGTGCCAGCAGCCCAGCGGCGGGAGCTGAGCAGTTCTTC. Translating it yields CASSPAAGAEQFF.

The J gene is TRBJ2-1, the V gene TRBV19; 7 bases line up with TRBD1. Trimming took 1 base from V and 6 from J; bases not matched to a gene: 15. The CDR3 length is 18 residues. Germline V gene sequence: CDR1 LNHDA, CDR2 SQIVND (reference sequence). The CDR3 DNA is TGTGCCAGTAGTATAGCCGGGACGGGGCAGGGGGACCCCAATGAGCAGTTCTTC. The encoded protein is CASSIAGTGQGDPNEQFF.

This chain joins TRBV18 and TRBJ2-1, with TRBD1 matching 11 bases. Looked up from germline, CDR1 is KGHSH and CDR2 is LQKENI. The CDR3 is 16 amino acids. The ends lost 3 bases at V and 6 bases at J; junction bases unmatched: 7. CDR3 protein: CASSPWGQGGFNEQFF. The CDR3 DNA reads TGTGCCAGCTCACCTTGGGGACAGGGGGGATTCAATGAGCAGTTCTTC. The whole variable domain, filled in from reference TRBV18 and TRBJ2-1, reads NAGVMQNPRHLVRRRGQEARLRCSPMKGHSHVYWYRQLPEEGLKFMVYLQKENIIDESGMPKERFSAEFPKEGPSILRIQQVVRGDSAAYFCASSPWGQGGFNEQFFGPGTRLTVL.

J is TRBJ1-1 and V is TRBV18, with 7 bases fitting TRBD1. The ends lost 1 base at V and 1 base at J; junction bases unmatched: 6. The CDR3 is 16 residues long. Germline V gene lookup returns CDR1 KGHSH and CDR2 LQKENI. CDR3 sequence (DNA): TGTGCCAGCTCACCACGGGACAGAGGGGGGAACACTGAAGCTTTCTTT. Translated, it gives CASSPRDRGGNTEAFF.

The chain couples TRBV28 to TRBJ1-4; possible D gene TRBD1, 5 bases. The V gene's germline CDR1 is MDHEN and CDR2 SYDVKM. CDR3 length: 13 amino acids. V lost 4 bases, J lost 8 bases, and 11 bases lay in between. CDR3 sequence (DNA): TGTGCCAGCAGTTGGGGAGGGGACGAAAAACTGTTTTTT. Protein sequence: CASSWGGDEKLFF.

The V call is TRBV5-1, the J call TRBJ1-1, with no clear D. CDR1 and CDR2 (germline): SGHRS, YFSETQ. Trimming pared 4 bases from V and 1 base from J, leaving 11 bases between. CDR3 length equals 14 residues. This CDR3 reads CASSPREGNTEAFF. CDR3 in DNA: TGCGCCAGCAGCCCCCGGGAGGGGAACACTGAAGCTTTCTTT.

V gene TRBV25-1 combines with J gene TRBJ2-3, with D perhaps TRBD1 (5 bases). V was cut by 5 bases and J by 2 bases, with 8 bases left in between. The CDR3 consists of 13 residues. Germline loops: CDR1 MGHDK, CDR2 SYGVNS. The CDR3 protein is CASSPGYTDTQYF. For the CDR3, the DNA is TGTGCCAGCAGTCCAGGGTACACAGATACGCAGTATTTT.

The chain has TRBV27 and TRBJ2-1, with TRBD2 identical over 7 bases. This CDR3 spans 15 amino acids. Germline CDR1 is MNHEY and CDR2 is SMNVEV (reference sequence). V gave up 3 bases and J gave up 6 bases; unmatched junction bases: 8. CDR3 protein: CASSFVWEGGNEQFF. The CDR3 DNA follows: TGTGCCAGCAGTTTCGTGTGGGAGGGCGGCAATGAGCAGTTCTTC.

Written as DNA, the CDR3 is TGTGCCAGTAGTATCATTAGAGGACAGGGGCGTGAGCAGTTCTTC. Translated, it gives CASSIIRGQGREQFF. V gene TRBV19 combines with J gene TRBJ2-1; 9 bases fit TRBD1. V lost 3 bases to trimming and J lost 9 bases; unmatched junction nucleotides: 9. The CDR3 has 15 residues. In germline, CDR1 is LNHDA, CDR2 SQIVND (reference sequence).

This chain uses TRBV10-3 with TRBJ2-2; D might be TRBD1 (6 bases). CDR1 ENHRY and CDR2 SYGVKD come from the germline V gene. This CDR3 spans 14 amino acids. Trimming took 7 bases from V and 1 from J, leaving 10 bases between them. The CDR3 nucleotides are TGTGCCATCACCGGGGACATGAACACCGGGGAGCTGTTTTTT. Its protein is CAITGDMNTGELFF.

V and J are TRBV30 and TRBJ1-3; D is perhaps TRBD1 (6 bases). Between the trimmed V and J ends, which lost 5 bases and 0 bases, there was a span of 14 bases. The CDR3 consists of 15 residues. Germline-derived CDR1 and CDR2 are GTSNPN and SVGIG (reference sequence). The CDR3 loop is CAWVNREYSGNTIYF. The CDR3 nucleotides are TGTGCCTGGGTTAACAGGGAATACTCTGGAAACACCATATATTTT.

This chain's CDR3 is CASSLGLAGEPRGTQYF. The DNA for the CDR3 is TGTGCCAGCAGCTTAGGACTAGCGGGGGAGCCCAGGGGGACCCAGTACTTC. The rearrangement joins TRBV7-3 to TRBJ2-5; 13 nucleotides align to TRBD2. From germline, CDR1 is SGHTA and CDR2 FQGTGA. This CDR3 contains 17 residues. The V gene end was trimmed by 2 bases and the J gene end by 7 bases; junction bases not matched to a gene: 10.

The chain joins TRBV4-2 to TRBJ2-7, with 7 bases lining up with TRBD2. The CDR3 sequence is 16 residues long. Germline CDR1 is LGHNA and CDR2 is YNFKEQ. After removal of 2 bases from V and 2 bases from J, the junction contained 9 bases not matched to a gene. This CDR3 reads CASSQYGAGVTYEQYF. For the CDR3, the DNA is TGTGCCAGCAGCCAATATGGGGCGGGGGTCACCTACGAGCAGTACTTC.

V usage is TRBV11-2 and J usage is TRBJ1-6; D is ambiguous. From germline, CDR1 is SGHAT and CDR2 FQNNGV. Trimming left V 0 bases short and J 11 bases short, with 11 bases between. The length of the CDR3 is 14 residues. CDR3 sequence reads: CASSLDGLRTPLHF. The CDR3 DNA reads as TGTGCCAGCAGCTTAGACGGGTTGAGAACACCCCTCCACTTT.

This sequence joins TRBV9 and TRBJ2-7; D gene unclear. Trimming stripped 0 bases from V and 0 bases from J, with 10 bases between. Germline CDR1 and CDR2: SGDLS and YYNGEE. The CDR3 runs to 15 residues. Here the CDR3 DNA reads TGTGCCAGCAGCGTAGGGCAGGCTAACTCCTACGAGCAGTACTTC. This sequence encodes CASSVGQANSYEQYF. The complete variable domain, with remaining parts taken from reference TRBV9 and TRBJ2-7, reads DSGVTQTPKHLITATGQRVTLRCSPRSGDLSVYWYQQSLDQGLQFLIQYYNGEERAKGNILERFSAQQFPDLHSELNLSSLELGDSALYFCASSVGQANSYEQYFGPGTRLTVT.